These 22 T cell receptor beta chains share one sample of origin, sequenced in a study of Tregs in tolerant kidney transplant recipients (dated by TCRdb to about 2019). This sample's time point label indicates: 6 months after combined kidney and bone marrow transplant. Transplants used related donors with nonmyeloablative bone marrow transplantation; mixed chimerism was transient in the human trials. The method was the immunoSEQ multiplex PCR assay. TCRdb provides this immuneACCESS table in a form limited to in-frame rearrangements. Some clones are lacking; in checked studies, under half of them reflect an unresolved V gene, and why the rest are absent is not known. This sample holds 65,000 or so clones; 80% to 90% were observed only once. The ten largest clones represent about 3.8% of the sample. Source: CD4+ T cells from blood (PBMCs), taken 6 months after the transplant. These receptor sequences come from a human patient who received a combined kidney and bone marrow transplant. Following a transplant, some T lymphocytes may have been derived from the graft donor.

The V call is TRBV12-5, the J call TRBJ1-1; the D gene is possibly TRBD1 (5 bases). This CDR3 is 15 amino acids long. Germline V CDR1 and CDR2: LGHNT, FRNRAP. The V end lost 1 base, the J end lost 5 bases, and 14 bases lay between the germline ends. The CDR3 DNA reads TGTGCTAGTGGTTTGGCCCCCGGGGGTCGGACTGAAGCTTTCTTT. The encoded protein is CASGLAPGGRTEAFF.

This chain joins TRBV7-9 and TRBJ2-7, with TRBD2 matching 10 bases. Trimming removed 3 bases from V and 4 bases from J; junction bases left unmatched: 6. CDR1 SEHNR and CDR2 FQNEAQ come from the germline V gene (reference sequence). CDR3 length: 15 residues. The CDR3 loop reads CASSLSAGGGYEQYF. Written as DNA, the CDR3 is TGTGCCAGCAGCTTGTCAGCGGGGGGGGGTTACGAGCAGTACTTC.

Note on this clone: The junction differs from germline at one of its ends, possibly a read error. The identical CDR3 is also encoded by other nucleotide sequences in the sample. The chain carries TRBV19 and TRBJ1-6; D remains ambiguous. The CDR3 is made up of 14 amino acids. The V gene's germline CDR1 is LNHDA and CDR2 SQIVND (reference sequence). CDR3 loop: CASSRYQNNSPLHF. The DNA of the CDR3 is TGTGCCAGTAGTAGGTATCAGAATAATTCCCCCCTCCACTTT.

This chain uses TRBV6-5 with TRBJ2-7; TRBD1 matches at 7 bases. CDR3 length: 13 residues. The germline CDR1 and CDR2 sequences are MNHEY and SVGAGI. The V segment lost 6 bases and the J segment 6 bases; nucleotides outside the gene matches: 8. The CDR3 region has the DNA TGTGCCAGCAGACCCCCGGGACAGCCCGAGCAGTACTTC. Translation gives CASRPPGQPEQYF.

This clone was counted once. The V and J genes are TRBV18 and TRBJ2-5, with 8 bases matching TRBD2. Looked up from germline, CDR1 is KGHSH and CDR2 is LQKENI. CDR3 size: 14 residues. V gave up 11 bases and J gave up 2 bases; unmatched junction bases: 10. The CDR3 DNA follows: TGTGCCTCTGCGGCGGGGGGTATGCAAGAGACCCAGTACTTC. It encodes CASAAGGMQETQYF. Drawing the rest from reference TRBV18 and TRBJ2-5, the complete variable domain is NAGVMQNPRHLVRRRGQEARLRCSPMKGHSHVYWYRQLPEEGLKFMVYLQKENIIDESGMPKERFSAEFPKEGPSILRIQQVVRGDSAAYFCASAAGGMQETQYFGPGTRLLVL.

This clone was counted a few times. This chain links TRBV4-3 with TRBJ1-5, with D possibly matching TRBD1 (5 bases). Germline CDR1 reads LGHNA; CDR2 reads YSLEER. This CDR3 comprises 15 residues. Between the trimmed V and J ends, which lost 4 bases and 5 bases, there was a span of 15 bases. CDR3 sequence: CASSPRGGVDQPQHF. The CDR3 nucleotides are TGCGCCAGCAGCCCTCGTGGGGGGGTGGATCAGCCCCAGCATTTT.

This chain links TRBV2 with TRBJ1-2, with D maybe TRBD1 (6 bases). V was pared by 5 bases and J by 2 bases, with 12 bases between. CDR3 length equals 14 residues. Germline assignment: CDR1 SNHLY and CDR2 FYNNEI. CDR3 loop: CASSWRQANYGYTF. The DNA for the CDR3 is TGTGCCAGCAGTTGGAGACAGGCGAACTATGGCTACACCTTC.

J is TRBJ2-1 and V is TRBV7-2; 9 bases are shared with TRBD2. This CDR3 spans 17 amino acids. Germline lookup yields CDR1 SGHTA and CDR2 FQGNSA. V trimming: 2 bases; J trimming: 7 bases; junction bases outside the gene matches: 12. Here the CDR3 reads CASSLTSLLAGRNEQFF. The CDR3 coding sequence is TGTGCCAGCAGCTTAACCTCCCTGCTAGCGGGACGTAATGAGCAGTTCTTC.

CDR3 loop: CASGLSSGHEQYF. DNA of the CDR3: TGTGCTAGTGGTTTGAGTAGCGGGCACGAGCAGTACTTC. V gene TRBV12-5 combines with J gene TRBJ2-7, with 7 nucleotides matching TRBD2. Germline values: CDR1 LGHNT, CDR2 FRNRAP. The CDR3 is made up of 13 amino acids. The V and J ends lost 2 bases and 5 bases, in that order; junction bases with no gene match: 3.

The chain recombines TRBV6-1 with TRBJ2-7; 8 bases map to TRBD1. J was trimmed by 5 bases and V by 4 bases; bases with no gene match: 10. The CDR3 extends over 15 amino acids. Germline lookup yields CDR1 MNHNS and CDR2 SASEGT. CDR3 in amino acids: CASSGQSGGTDEQYF. DNA of the CDR3: TGTGCCAGCAGTGGGCAATCAGGGGGCACGGACGAGCAGTACTTC.

This clone was picked up a small number of times. The chain combines TRBV9 with TRBJ2-2, with 8 nucleotides matching TRBD2. The V gene end was trimmed by 7 bases and the J gene end by 1 base; junction bases not matched to a gene: 6. This CDR3 contains 15 residues. The V gene's germline CDR1 is SGDLS and CDR2 YYNGEE. For the CDR3, the DNA is TGTGCCAGCCGGGGGGGGTTTTTGAACACCGGGGAGCTGTTTTTT. It codes for CASRGGFLNTGELFF.

The CDR3 spells CATSRDRGSPLHF. CDR3 nucleotides: TGTGCCACCAGCAGAGATCGGGGTTCCCCCCTCCACTTT. This sequence joins TRBV15 and TRBJ1-6; no clear D. Trimming removed 0 bases from V and 13 bases from J, with 10 bases in between. The CDR3 contains 13 residues. Germline CDR1 is LNHNV and CDR2 is YYDKDF (reference sequence).

On this clone: Different DNA sequences within this sample yield the same CDR3. The chain carries TRBV30 and TRBJ1-5; TRBD1 aligns across 10 bases. Looked up from germline, CDR1 is GTSNPN and CDR2 is SVGIG (reference sequence). The junction had 8 bases not matched to a gene; V was cut back by 4 bases and J by 5 bases. This CDR3 is 15 amino acids long. CDR3 nucleotide sequence: TGTGCCTGGACCCCGGGACAGGGGAGTTATCAGCCCCAGCATTTT. Amino acids: CAWTPGQGSYQPQHF.

Of note for this clone: Other DNA sequences in the same sample also yield this CDR3. V and J are TRBV6-6 and TRBJ1-6, with 8 bases matching TRBD1. V shed 7 bases and J 7 bases; nucleotides not matched to a gene: 3. The germline CDR1 and CDR2 sequences are MNHNY and SVGAGI (reference sequence). This CDR3 contains 13 residues. The CDR3 here is CASIQGANSPLHF. The DNA for the CDR3 is TGTGCCAGCATTCAGGGGGCAAATTCACCCCTCCACTTT.

This sequence joins TRBV4-2 and TRBJ2-1, with D maybe TRBD1 (6 bases). CDR1 LGHNA and CDR2 YNFKEQ come from the germline V gene. The CDR3 extends over 18 amino acids. With 0 bases removed from V and 0 bases from J, the gap between germline ends came to 15 bases. DNA for the CDR3: TGTGCCAGCAGCCAAGAGCCCCGGACAGCTAGCTCCTACAATGAGCAGTTCTTC. This sequence encodes CASSQEPRTASSYNEQFF.

The J gene is TRBJ2-7, the V gene TRBV9; D ambiguous. V lost 0 bases and J 2 bases, leaving 9 bases between the germline ends. CDR3 length: 14 amino acids. The V gene's germline CDR1 is SGDLS and CDR2 YYNGEE. CDR3 region: CASSVAESPYEQYF. The DNA for the CDR3 is TGTGCCAGCAGCGTAGCAGAATCTCCCTACGAGCAGTACTTC.

The chain employs TRBV7-2 and TRBJ2-5; 9 nucleotides match TRBD1. V shed 8 bases, J shed 5 bases, and the junction held 12 bases outside the gene matches. The germline CDR1 and CDR2 sequences are SGHTA and FQGNSA. The CDR3 is made up of 15 amino acids. CDR3 sequence: CASGGTGRFGETQYF. DNA of the CDR3: TGTGCCAGCGGGGGGACAGGGCGTTTTGGGGAGACCCAGTACTTC.

The chain recombines TRBV5-4 with TRBJ1-1; 7 bases are shared with TRBD1. Germline-derived CDR1 and CDR2 are SGHNT and YYREEE (reference sequence). Losses at the gene ends were 3 bases for V and 0 bases for J; bases not matched to a gene: 2. This CDR3 is 14 amino acids long. CDR3: CASSSQGMNTEAFF. CDR3 nucleotide sequence: TGTGCCAGCAGCTCACAGGGGATGAACACTGAAGCTTTCTTT. Drawing the rest from reference TRBV5-4 and TRBJ1-1, the complete variable domain is ETGVTQSPTHLIKTRGQQVTLRCSSQSGHNTVSWYQQALGQGPQFIFQYYREEENGRGNFPPRFSGLQFPNYSSELNVNALELDDSALYLCASSSQGMNTEAFFGQGTRLTVV.

This CDR3 is CASSIGGVLSTEAFF. CDR3 bases: TGTGCCAGTAGTATCGGGGGGGTGCTTAGCACTGAAGCTTTCTTT. The rearrangement joins TRBV19 to TRBJ1-1; D may be TRBD1 (5 bases). V lost 3 bases and J lost 4, with 15 bases in between. Germline CDR1 and CDR2: LNHDA and SQIVND (reference sequence). The CDR3 runs 15 residues.

The chain recombines TRBV4-3 with TRBJ2-7; TRBD2 matches at 9 bases. The V and J ends lost 1 base and 1 base, in that order; junction bases with no gene match: 14. Germline V gene data show CDR1 as LGHNA and CDR2 as YSLEER. CDR3 length: 19 residues. The CDR3 reads CASSQVRSGGRGGSYEQYF. The CDR3 nucleotides are TGCGCCAGCAGCCAAGTGCGTAGCGGGGGACGGGGGGGGTCCTACGAGCAGTACTTC.

The chain couples TRBV19 to TRBJ2-1; D remains ambiguous. CDR1 and CDR2 from the germline V gene are LNHDA and SQIVND (reference sequence). The CDR3 sequence is 12 residues long. V was cut by 2 bases and J by 9 bases, with 8 bases left in between. CDR3 loop: CASSIRVGEQFF. DNA of the CDR3: TGTGCCAGTAGTATACGGGTAGGTGAGCAGTTCTTC.

The CDR3 loop reads CSVGVGAQFF. CDR3 in DNA: TGCAGCGTTGGAGTGGGGGCGCAGTTCTTC. V usage is TRBV29-1 and J usage is TRBJ2-1; maybe TRBD1 (6 bases). CDR1 is SQVTM and CDR2 is ANQGSEA in the germline V gene. Trimming removed 4 bases from V and 12 bases from J, with 10 bases in between. The CDR3 loop spans 10 amino acids.